This T cell receptor beta chain was sequenced in a study of T cell changes during pregnancy in multiple sclerosis. V lost 6 bases, J lost 6 bases, and 10 bases stayed unmatched. CDR1 SGHDT and CDR2 YYEEEE come from the germline V gene. The CDR3 covers 16 residues. TCRdb's table, derived via immunoSEQ multiplex PCR, lists solely in-frame clones and lacks some. Altogether roughly 77,000 clones are present, about nine tenths being singletons, with the ten largest covering roughly 2.1%. This clone appeared a single time. The sample consisted of peripheral blood, taken in the second trimester of pregnancy. The chain combines TRBV5-6 with TRBJ2-1; 12 nucleotides align to TRBD2. This receptor was obtained from a female donor with multiple sclerosis, enrolled in a pregnancy study. The CDR3 is CASTQGLAGGPNEQFF. The CDR3 DNA reads as TGTGCCAGCACCCAGGGGCTAGCGGGAGGGCCCAATGAGCAGTTCTTC.